The rows below give T cell receptor beta chains drawn from one sample of a study of T-cell reconstitution after alpha-beta-depleted transplantation in children. One entry per CDR3 protein results from TCRdb running MiXCR on the PCR reads. The table shows about 260,000 distinct CDR3 sequences, with under 9.5% occurring only once. Material: PBMCs, mostly from graft donor cells, obtained 180 days after TCRalphabeta/CD19-depleted stem cell transplant. The receptors were sampled from a male patient aged 10 to 17 who had a stem cell transplant for acute lymphoblastic leukemia, so the T cells may come from the graft donor. The CDR3 runs from the conserved cysteine through the conserved F or W. The order of the fields is CDR3 length, V gene, J gene, clone size, D gene, CDR3 DNA, CDR3 protein. The D gene is left open where the match is weak. Only part of the rows carry a size: once, few, many, or a class if the clone is expanded.

>14|TRBV7-3|TRBJ2-3|.|.
TGTGCCAGCAGCTGGACCTACGGCCCAGATACGCAGTATTTT
CASSWTYGPDTQYF
>14|TRBV11-1|TRBJ1-1|many|TRBD1
TGTGCCAGCAGCTTAAGAAGGGACAGTCCCGAAGCTTTCTTT
CASSLRRDSPEAFF
>17|TRBV7-2|TRBJ2-5|many|TRBD2
TGTGCCAGCAGCTTCCTCTCCCTAGCGGGGGGCGGGGAGACCCAGTACTTC
CASSFLSLAGGGETQYF
>15|TRBV5-1|TRBJ2-3|many|TRBD1
TGCGCCAGCTCACCGCCGGGGACAGGAGTGCATACGCAGTATTTT
CASSPPGTGVHTQYF
>14|TRBV6-1|TRBJ2-3|.|.
TGTGCCAGCAGTGAAGGTGGATCAGCGGATACGCAGTATTTT
CASSEGGSADTQYF
>15|TRBV11-2|TRBJ1-6|many|TRBD1
TGTGCCAGCAGCTCCGGGGACAGCTATAATTCACCCCTCCACTTT
CASSSGDSYNSPLHF
>13|TRBV5-1|TRBJ1-2|many|TRBD1
TGCGCCAGCAGCCCGGACAGGTCCTATGGCTACACCTTC
CASSPDRSYGYTF
>16|TRBV4-3|TRBJ2-2|many|TRBD1
TGCGCCAGCAGCCCCTTGGGACAGGGTGGGACCGGGGAGCTGTTTTTT
CASSPLGQGGTGELFF
>17|TRBV6-2/TRBV6-3|TRBJ1-1|few|.
TGTGCCAGCAGTTACTCGGTTTGGAGGGCCTTGAACACTGAAGCTTTCTTT
CASSYSVWRALNTEAFF
>16|TRBV2|TRBJ1-5|many|.
TGTGCCAGCAGTGGGAGGGGCACCCCGAGGCTTCAGCCCCAGCATTTT
CASSGRGTPRLQPQHF
>17|TRBV3-1|TRBJ2-7|few|TRBD2
TGTGCCTCCTGCCAAGGGCTAGCGGGAGTCCTTGGAGGAGAGCAGTACTTC
CASCQGLAGVLGGEQYF
>15|TRBV10-3|TRBJ2-2|many|.
TGTGCCATCAGTGCCCAGCAGAAGGGGGCCGGGGAGCTGTTTTTT
CAISAQQKGAGELFF
>13|TRBV6-1|TRBJ2-2|many|.
TGTGCCAGCACCAGACCTTACACCGGGGAGCTGTTTTTT
CASTRPYTGELFF
>18|TRBV5-6|TRBJ2-6|many|.
TGTGCCAGCAGCTTCTGGACAGCCGTCAGCTCTGGGGCCAACGTCCTGACTTTC
CASSFWTAVSSGANVLTF
>13|TRBV28|TRBJ1-3|many|.
TGTGCCAGCAGTTTACGGGCAGGAAACACCATATATTTT
CASSLRAGNTIYF
>12|TRBV10-2|TRBJ1-1|many|.
TGCGCCAGCAGCCACCAAGGGACTGAAGCTTTCTTT
CASSHQGTEAFF
>13|TRBV28|TRBJ1-2|many|.
TGTGCCAGCAGTCCCACTACTAACTATGGCTACACCTTC
CASSPTTNYGYTF
>16|TRBV5-5|TRBJ1-3|many|.
TGTGCCAGCAGCTTGGCCTTACAGGGCGCTGGAAACACCATATATTTT
CASSLALQGAGNTIYF
>14|TRBV28|TRBJ1-2|.|.
TGTGCCAGCAGTTTCTTCTTGGGCGACTATGGCTACACCTTC
CASSFFLGDYGYTF
>15|TRBV4-3|TRBJ2-4|many|TRBD1
TGCGCCAGCAGCCAAAACAACAGGGGACGGGACATTCAGTACTTC
CASSQNNRGRDIQYF
>11|TRBV2|TRBJ1-1|.|.
TGTGCCAGGCCCGGGAACACTGAAGCTTTCTTT
CARPGNTEAFF
>15|TRBV7-2|TRBJ2-1|many|TRBD2
TGTGCCAGCAGCTTCCTGGGACTAACCCTCAATGAGCAGTTCTTC
CASSFLGLTLNEQFF
>13|TRBV5-1|TRBJ1-2|many|.
TGCGCCAGCACCCCGGACACGGCCTATGGCTACACCTTC
CASTPDTAYGYTF
>14|TRBV18|TRBJ1-1|many|.
TGTGCCAGCTCACCCTTAGACAGGAACACTGAAGCTTTCTTT
CASSPLDRNTEAFF
>13|TRBV28|TRBJ1-5|many|.
TGTGCCAGCAGCCCGGGGACAATTCAGCCCCAGCATTTT
CASSPGTIQPQHF
>15|TRBV2|TRBJ2-2|many|TRBD2
TGTGCCAGCAGTGACATAGGACTAGTGTCCGGGGAGCTGTTTTTT
CASSDIGLVSGELFF
>14|TRBV7-9|TRBJ1-5|few|.
TGTGCCAGCAGCTCAGAAGGAATCGTTACCCCCCAGCATTTT
CASSSEGIVTPQHF
>12|TRBV12-3/TRBV12-4|TRBJ2-1|many|.
TGTGCCAGCACCCCCCTGGGGGGAGCCCAGTTCTTC
CASTPLGGAQFF
>13|TRBV19|TRBJ2-5|many|TRBD2
TGTGCCAGTAGTATATACGGGGGGGAAACAGAGTACTTC
CASSIYGGETEYF
>17|TRBV10-3|TRBJ2-7|many|TRBD2
TGTGCCATCAAGGAGGGAGCGGGAGGGCCCCACTCCTACGAGCAGTACTTC
CAIKEGAGGPHSYEQYF
>12|TRBV6-1|TRBJ2-7|.|.
TGTGCCAGCAGTCGTCCAGGTATCGAGCAGTACTTC
CASSRPGIEQYF
>14|TRBV6-1|TRBJ1-1|many|TRBD1
TGTGCCAGCAGTACCGGGACAGGCCAAGGAGGAGCTTTCTTT
CASSTGTGQGGAFF
>11|TRBV25-1|TRBJ2-7|many|.
TGTGCCAGCACCGACGGCTACGAGCAGTACTTC
CASTDGYEQYF
>15|TRBV6-1|TRBJ1-2|many|.
TGTGCCAGCGACCCTCCGGGGACAATAGGACGGGGCTACACCTTC
CASDPPGTIGRGYTF
>12|TRBV28|TRBJ2-7|many|.
TGTGCCAGCAGGGGTTATGGCTACGAGCAGTACTTC
CASRGYGYEQYF
>15|TRBV27|TRBJ2-3|many|.
TGTGCCAGCAGTTTATATACGGGGGCGAGAGATACGCAGTATTTT
CASSLYTGARDTQYF
>16|TRBV15|TRBJ2-3|many|.
TGTGCCACTGGGACATTCGGACTATCCGTCATAGATACGCAGTATTTT
CATGTFGLSVIDTQYF
>17|TRBV20-1|TRBJ2-7|few|TRBD2
TGCAGTGCTAGAGGAGCGGGGGGGCTCCCCCTCCTGCGCGAGCAGTACTTC
CSARGAGGLPLLREQYF
>14|TRBV12-3/TRBV12-4|TRBJ2-5|once|.
TGTGCCAGCAGTTTAGCGCTCCCGAAAGAGACCCAGTACTTC
CASSLALPKETQYF
>16|TRBV5-1|TRBJ2-5|many|.
TGCGCCAGCAGCTTGGCGGCGGAGGGGGCGATGGGGACCCAGTACTTC
CASSLAAEGAMGTQYF
>14|TRBV9|TRBJ2-2|many|.
TGTGCCAGCAGCGTACACCGGGAAACCGGGGAGCTGTTTTTT
CASSVHRETGELFF
>16|TRBV12-3/TRBV12-4|TRBJ1-2|many|TRBD1
TGTGCCAGCAGTTTGTGGCCGGGACAGGGGACTTATGGCTACACCTTC
CASSLWPGQGTYGYTF
>13|TRBV15|TRBJ2-7|many|.
TGTGCCACCAGCACTGATAACTCCTACGAGCAGTACTTC
CATSTDNSYEQYF
>12|TRBV18|TRBJ2-1|many|.
TGTGCCAGCTCACCAGGGGCGAGTGAGCAGTTCTTC
CASSPGASEQFF
>16|TRBV29-1|TRBJ2-2|many|TRBD2
TGCAGCGCCTTCTTAGCGGGCCTGACGAACACCGGGGAGCTGTTTTTT
CSAFLAGLTNTGELFF
>15|TRBV18|TRBJ2-7|many|.
TGTGCCAGCTCACCACCCGGGACGCCCTCCTACGAGCAGTACTTC
CASSPPGTPSYEQYF
>16|TRBV12-3/TRBV12-4|TRBJ2-7|many|TRBD1
TGTGCCAGCAGTTTGACGGTAACAGGGGTAATGCGGGAGCAGTACTTC
CASSLTVTGVMREQYF
>13|TRBV14|TRBJ2-1|.|.
TGTGCCAGCAGCCTCGGGACTCCCGGGGAGCAGTTCTTC
CASSLGTPGEQFF
>15|TRBV6-5|TRBJ2-2|many|.
TGTGCCAGCAGTCTTCGAGGCAGGGTCACCGGGGAGCTGTTTTTT
CASSLRGRVTGELFF
>13|TRBV11-2|TRBJ2-5|many|.
TGTGCCAGCAGCTTAGAGCTACCCCGAATCCAGTACTTC
CASSLELPRIQYF
>14|TRBV12-3/TRBV12-4|TRBJ2-4|many|.
TGTGCCAGCAGTACGGGGGCACCCAAAAACATTCAGTACTTC
CASSTGAPKNIQYF
>15|TRBV5-5|TRBJ2-7|many|.
TGTGCCAGCAGCTTATATCCGGGACAAACCTACGAGCAGTACTTC
CASSLYPGQTYEQYF